A single sample is the source of the 3 T cell receptor beta chains below, sequenced in a study of blood T cell repertoires in COVID-19. Generated by immunoSEQ multiplex PCR, the TCRdb table keeps only in-frame clones and is missing some. The sample holds more than 250,000 clones, around 80% seen once. Material for sequencing was PBMCs or T cells enriched from blood (not recorded which). Receptors were obtained from a man aged 40-55 years who had been exposed to COVID-19.

This clone appeared once. This rearrangement joins TRBV7-9 to TRBJ1-1; D not certain. Trimming cost V 5 bases and J 3 bases, with 10 bases left between them. From germline, CDR1 is SEHNR and CDR2 FQNEAQ (reference sequence). This CDR3 has 13 amino acids. The CDR3 region has the DNA TGTGCCAGCAGCCACCTGTCGGACACTGAAGCTTTCTTT. It translates to CASSHLSDTEAFF. The complete variable domain, with remaining parts taken from reference TRBV7-9 and TRBJ1-1, reads DTGVSQNPRHKITKRGQNVTFRCDPISEHNRLYWYRQTLGQGPEFLTYFQNEAQLEKSRLLSDRFSAERPKGSFSTLEIQRTEQGDSAMYLCASSHLSDTEAFFGQGTRLTVV.

The J gene is TRBJ2-7, the V gene TRBV3-1 (or the pseudogene TRBV3-2); D not resolved. V lost 1 base to trimming and J lost 4 bases, with 5 bases between them. The germline CDR1 and CDR2 sequences are LGHDT and YNNKEL (reference sequence). The CDR3 runs 12 residues. The CDR3 sequence is CASSQGSYEQYF. Here the CDR3 DNA reads TGTGCCAGCAGCCAAGGTTCGTACGAGCAGTACTTC.

This clone has only a few counts. The chain links TRBV3-1 (or the pseudogene TRBV3-2) to TRBJ2-3; 7 bases are shared with TRBD2. The length of the CDR3 is 17 residues. Germline-derived CDR1 and CDR2 are LGHDT and YNNKEL (reference sequence). V was pared by 3 bases and J by 3 bases, with 12 bases of the junction left unmatched. CDR3 in DNA: TGTGCCAGCAGCCACACTTGGGGGGAGGGCCGGACAGATACGCAGTATTTT. Its translation is CASSHTWGEGRTDTQYF.